This T cell receptor (beta chain) was identified in a study of T cell responses to AZD1222 COVID-19 vaccine. Libraries were prepared by immunoSEQ multiplex PCR; TCRdb keeps only in-frame clonotypes and omits some of them. The sample includes more than 150,000 clones, more than 85% seen only once; the top ten take 1.5%. Of note for this clone: Its cognate antigen is unknown.

V lost 0 bases and J lost 6, with 9 bases in between. The CDR3 is 13 residues long. Germline V gene data show CDR1 as SGDLS and CDR2 as YYNGEE. Study results and limitations: Spike as a whole was targeted by vaccine-associated CD4 TCRs, dominant at 160-218 and 743-854. Donors, mostly white British, included more females; clonal diversity was possibly underestimated.

Investigators merged groups given second doses at roughly 4 or roughly 12 weeks. The source is an adult who received the AZD1222 COVID-19 vaccine. The chain joins TRBV9 to TRBJ1-2; TRBD1 might be the D (5 bases). The source was peripheral blood, collected 28 days after the second AZD1222 dose. The CDR3 reads CASSVAWGDGYTF. The CDR3 DNA sequence: TGTGCCAGCAGCGTAGCCTGGGGGGATGGCTACACCTTC.